These 17 T cell receptor beta chains were sequenced from one sample in a study of CXCR3-negative and CXCR3-positive naive CD8 T cells. Overall study results and limits: CXCR3-positive naive cells had TRB CDR3s that were more hydrophobic than CXCR3-negative naive cells had.

5' RACE that incorporated UMI labels was used to prepare the TRB cDNA libraries. TCRdb re-called the 5' RACE reads; every CDR3 protein appears as one record, without DNA. The sample holds about 63,000 distinct CDR3 sequences. Antigens for these TCRs are unknown. The sample consisted of naive CXCR3+ CD8+ T cells from blood. The subset: CD45RO-CCR7+CD27+CD95- naive CD8+ T cells expressing CXCR3 (TNR3+). The receptors originated from a human donor in good health. Some clones in this sample may be carry-over from other donors' samples.

The chain employs TRBV28 and TRBJ2-7. The CDR3 spans 14 residues. Per the germline V gene, CDR1 is MDHEN and CDR2 is SYDVKM. This CDR3 is CASSLGVLEYEQYF.

The chain employs TRBV18 and TRBJ2-1; the TRBD1 assignment by TCRdb is unverifiable without DNA. CDR1 and CDR2 (germline): KGHSH, LQKENI. This CDR3 is built from 14 residues. CDR3 residues: CASSKGQGTDEQFF.

This rearrangement joins TRBV11-3 to TRBJ2-7; the TCRdb D gene call, TRBD2, has no DNA to confirm it. This CDR3 is built from 15 residues. Germline CDR1 SGHNT, CDR2 YENEEA. CDR3 sequence reads: CASSLGPPFQYEQYF.

The V call is TRBV7-9, the J call TRBJ2-5. Germline values: CDR1 SEHNR, CDR2 FQNEAQ (reference sequence). The length of the CDR3 is 13 residues. This CDR3 is CASSNREQETQYF.

This rearrangement joins TRBV4-1 to TRBJ2-6; TCRdb picks TRBD2, but there is no DNA to check that call. CDR3 length: 15 amino acids. From germline, CDR1 is MGHRA and CDR2 YSYEKL. CDR3 in amino acids: CASSQLQDSHNVLTF.

This chain uses TRBV29-1 with TRBJ2-1; TCRdb proposes TRBD2, but this gene call is untestable without DNA. Germline V lookup: CDR1 SQVTM, CDR2 ANQGSEA. The CDR3 is 12 residues long. The CDR3 sequence is CSVGLAGVEQFF.

This chain links TRBV14 with TRBJ1-2. CDR1 is SGHDN, CDR2 FVKESK, per germline. The CDR3 loop spans 15 amino acids. The CDR3 spells CASSQEATVMYGYTF.

J is TRBJ2-4 and V is TRBV7-9; TCRdb names TRBD2, which stays unverified in the absence of DNA. The germline V gene encodes CDR1 SEHNR and CDR2 FQNEAQ (reference sequence). CDR3 size: 19 residues. This chain's CDR3 is CASSLTSKTSGRAGNIQYF. The full variable domain, its missing parts supplied by reference TRBV7-9 and TRBJ2-4, is DTGVSQNPRHKITKRGQNVTFRCDPISEHNRLYWYRQTLGQGPEFLTYFQNEAQLEKSRLLSDRFSAERPKGSFSTLEIQRTEQGDSAMYLCASSLTSKTSGRAGNIQYFGAGTRLSVL.

J is TRBJ2-7 and V is TRBV28; TCRdb indicates TRBD1, and absent DNA this call remains unverified. Germline values: CDR1 MDHEN, CDR2 SYDVKM. The CDR3 totals 15 residues. CDR3 in amino acids: CASSPYRDGAYEQYF.

V is TRBV9 and J is TRBJ2-5. Germline lookup yields CDR1 SGDLS and CDR2 YYNGEE. The CDR3 runs 15 residues. The CDR3 spells CASSVLQGFQETQYF.

The CDR3 protein is CSVEVTRKLQYF. J is TRBJ2-3 and V is TRBV29-1. The CDR3 contains 12 residues. Per the germline V gene, CDR1 is SQVTM and CDR2 is ANQGSEA.

The chain joins TRBV4-3 to TRBJ2-7; TCRdb designates TRBD2, a call that cannot be tested without DNA. Per the germline V gene, CDR1 is LGHNA and CDR2 is YSLEER. The CDR3 has 15 amino acids. CDR3 in amino acids: CASSQDRGLIYEQYF.

V and J are TRBV12-1 and TRBJ1-5. TRBV12-1 is noted as a pseudogene. CDR3 length equals 16 residues. The CDR3 region is CASRVLGGGISQPQHF.

J is TRBJ2-1 and V is TRBV7-9; the D call from TCRdb, TRBD2, cannot be confirmed without DNA. CDR1 is SEHNR and CDR2 is FQNEAQ in the germline V gene (reference sequence). The CDR3 is made up of 14 amino acids. CDR3 residues: CASRGGGLHNEQFF.

According to its frequency, this clonotype is medium-sized. The chain links TRBV5-1 to TRBJ2-1; without DNA, the TCRdb call of TRBD2 cannot be checked. The CDR3 loop spans 15 amino acids. CDR1 SGHRS and CDR2 YFSETQ come from the germline V gene. CDR3 region: CASSLLAGGYNEQFF.

V usage is TRBV6-2 or TRBV6-3 and J usage is TRBJ2-5; there is no DNA to check the TCRdb D call of TRBD2. This CDR3 is built from 14 residues. Germline CDR1 is MNHEY and CDR2 is SVGEGT. CDR3 region: CASSYVDLQETQYF.

This chain uses TRBV29-1 with TRBJ2-7; the TCRdb call, TRBD1, lacks DNA for checking. The CDR3 loop spans 12 amino acids. Per the germline V gene, CDR1 is SQVTM and CDR2 is ANQGSEA. CDR3: CSVTAPLGEQYF.